One and the same sample provided the 14 T cell receptor beta chains below, sequenced in a study of cytomegalovirus exposure and HLA in healthy donors. The PCR ran on 60 Vbeta and 13 Jbeta primers. The protocol was immunoSEQ multiplex PCR, while the TCRdb copy is restricted to in-frame clones and leaves out a portion. The sample contains 150,000 to 200,000 clones, around 76% of which appear only once. Sequencing was performed on PBMCs. Receptors were obtained from a woman between 40 and 55 years old in good health and CMV-seronegative.

This clone has only a few counts. This chain connects TRBV28 to TRBJ1-2, with a possible D match to TRBD1 (6 bases). The germline V gene encodes CDR1 MDHEN and CDR2 SYDVKM. The CDR3 has 14 amino acids. With 7 bases removed from V and 4 bases from J, the gap between germline ends came to 16 bases. CDR3: CASILSGQLYGYTF. The CDR3 region has the DNA TGTGCCAGCATCTTAAGCGGACAGCTCTATGGCTACACCTTC.

V and J are TRBV4-2 and TRBJ1-4; D unresolved. V lost 1 base, J lost 8 bases, and 14 bases lay in between. The CDR3 consists of 15 residues. Germline CDR1 LGHNA, CDR2 YNFKEQ. CDR3 residues: CASSQAPDSGEKLFF. The CDR3 nucleotides read TGTGCCAGCAGCCAAGCCCCCGACTCGGGGGAAAAACTGTTTTTT.

V and J are TRBV28 and TRBJ1-4; D is ambiguous. Trimming cost V 5 bases and J 8 bases, with 15 bases left between them. Germline V gene sequence: CDR1 MDHEN, CDR2 SYDVKM. The CDR3 sequence is 14 residues long. The chain's CDR3 is CASSTQEVKEKLFF. CDR3 DNA: TGTGCCAGCAGTACTCAAGAAGTTAAGGAAAAACTGTTTTTT.

The V gene is TRBV7-2, the J gene TRBJ2-1; D perhaps matches TRBD2 (6 bases). CDR3 length: 15 residues. V lost 2 bases and J 4 bases, leaving 12 bases between the germline ends. Germline V gives CDR1 SGHTA, CDR2 FQGNSA. CDR3 in amino acids: CASSLRGGVYNEQFF. CDR3 bases: TGTGCCAGCAGCTTAAGGGGAGGTGTGTACAATGAGCAGTTCTTC.

The chain links TRBV30 to TRBJ1-5; 11 positions match TRBD1. The CDR3 loop spans 15 amino acids. The germline CDR1 and CDR2 sequences are GTSNPN and SVGIG (reference sequence). Trimming at V came to 2 bases and at J to 5 bases, leaving 5 bases not matched to a gene. CDR3 residues: CAWSRTGGMDQPQHF. CDR3 DNA sequence: TGTGCCTGGAGTAGGACAGGGGGCATGGATCAGCCCCAGCATTTT. The full variable domain, its missing parts supplied by reference TRBV30 and TRBJ1-5, is SQTIHQWPATLVQPVGSPLSLECTVEGTSNPNLYWYRQAAGRGLQLLFYSVGIGQISSEVPQNLSASRPQDRQFILSSKKLLLSDSGFYLCAWSRTGGMDQPQHFGDGTRLSIL.

The chain links TRBV5-6 to TRBJ1-5, with TRBD1 identical over 8 bases. Germline values: CDR1 SGHDT, CDR2 YYEEEE. There are 14 residues in the CDR3. The V and J ends lost 0 bases and 4 bases, in that order; junction bases with no gene match: 0. CDR3 sequence: CASSLGTGNQPQHF. The CDR3 region has the DNA TGTGCCAGCAGCTTGGGGACAGGGAATCAGCCCCAGCATTTT.

The CDR3 DNA reads TGTGCCACCAGCTTGGGGGCAGCAACGCAGTATTTT. It yields the protein CATSLGAATQYF. The chain recombines TRBV15 with TRBJ2-3; perhaps TRBD1 as D (6 bases). The CDR3 contains 12 residues. V was pared by 5 bases and J by 9 bases, with 12 bases between. Per germline, CDR1 LNHNV and CDR2 YYDKDF (reference sequence).

This clone appeared a few times. This sequence joins TRBV7-9 and TRBJ2-1, with D possibly matching TRBD2 (5 bases). This CDR3 spans 14 amino acids. Germline V gene lookup returns CDR1 SEHNR and CDR2 FQNEAQ (reference sequence). Trimming pared 1 base from V and 9 bases from J, leaving 13 bases between. The CDR3 region is CASSLGSRVVEQFF. In nucleotides, the CDR3 is TGTGCCAGCAGCTTAGGATCGAGGGTGGTTGAGCAGTTCTTC.

V gene TRBV9 combines with J gene TRBJ1-2; D is ambiguous. V lost 0 bases to trimming and J lost 3 bases, with 6 bases between them. The CDR3 consists of 13 residues. Germline loops: CDR1 SGDLS, CDR2 YYNGEE. CDR3 in DNA: TGTGCCAGCAGCGTAGATTTAGACTATGGCTACACCTTC. Translation gives CASSVDLDYGYTF. Based on the CDR3 plus reference TRBV9 and TRBJ1-2, the full variable domain is DSGVTQTPKHLITATGQRVTLRCSPRSGDLSVYWYQQSLDQGLQFLIQYYNGEERAKGNILERFSAQQFPDLHSELNLSSLELGDSALYFCASSVDLDYGYTFGSGTRLTVV.

The V gene is TRBV19, the J gene TRBJ2-7, with TRBD1 matching 7 bases. CDR3 length: 12 residues. V was pared by 5 bases and J by 3 bases, with 1 base of the junction left unmatched. CDR1 is LNHDA, CDR2 SQIVND, per germline (reference sequence). This CDR3 reads CASSDRDYEQYF. The CDR3 nucleotides read TGTGCCAGTAGTGACAGGGACTACGAGCAGTACTTC.

The V and J genes are TRBV19 and TRBJ2-4; 10 nucleotides agree with TRBD1. V lost 5 bases to trimming and J lost 6 bases; unmatched junction nucleotides: 13. This CDR3 contains 17 residues. Germline V CDR1 and CDR2: LNHDA, SQIVND (reference sequence). The CDR3 sequence: CASSVGGTGTGANIQYF. CDR3 sequence (DNA): TGTGCCAGTAGTGTCGGTGGGACCGGGACAGGGGCAAACATTCAGTACTTC.

The chain uses TRBV5-6 and TRBJ1-1; tentatively, D is TRBD1 (5 bases). Germline assignment: CDR1 SGHDT and CDR2 YYEEEE. Trimming removed 4 bases from V and 3 bases from J, with 10 bases in between. This CDR3 is built from 13 residues. This CDR3 is CASSPDSYTEAFF. In DNA, the CDR3 is TGTGCCAGCAGCCCAGACAGTTACACTGAAGCTTTCTTT.

A word on this clone: One end of the junction is discordant with germline, which a read error may explain. The chain joins TRBV7-7 to TRBJ2-1; TRBD2 matches 7 bases. There are 15 residues in the CDR3. The V gene's germline CDR1 is SSHAT and CDR2 FNYEAQ (reference sequence). CDR3 protein: CASSLSAGVIDEQFF. In DNA, the CDR3 is TGTGCTAGCAGCTTATCCGCGGGAGTCATTGATGAGCAGTTCTTC.

This clone was seen a few times. The chain couples TRBV4-2 to TRBJ2-4; 9 bases match TRBD2. The trim removed 1 base at V and 7 bases at J, leaving 2 bases unmatched. The CDR3 is 14 residues long. CDR1 and CDR2 (germline): LGHNA, YNFKEQ. CDR3 coding DNA: TGTGCCAGCAGCCAAGGACTAGCGGAGAACATTCAGTACTTC. It translates to CASSQGLAENIQYF.